The 11 T cell receptor beta chains presented below share a single source sample, sequenced in a study of CD8 T cells in ankylosing spondylitis (dated by TCRdb to about 2017). Libraries were built with 5' RACE. The sequencer was an Illumina HiSeq 2500. TCRdb reran the public reads through fastp at Q25 and MiXCR, keeping productive beta chains. Rows are unified per CDR3 protein, each entry keeping the most common DNA and genes. In this sample the table shows more than 300,000 distinct CDR3 sequences, roughly 12% of which occur a single time. Around 8.4% of the sample is taken by the ten largest. Specimen: blood, either unsorted or a sorted T cell fraction (not recorded which). The source of these receptors is a female donor with ankylosing spondylitis or in good health (not recorded which).

In its sample, this clonotype was seen a few times. The chain recombines TRBV5-1 with TRBJ2-7, with D possibly being TRBD2 (6 bases). This CDR3 has 14 amino acids. V was trimmed by 4 bases and J by 2 bases, leaving 13 bases between them. The germline CDR1 and CDR2 sequences are SGHRS and YFSETQ. The CDR3 reads CASSDREYTYEQYF. DNA of the CDR3: TGCGCCAGCAGCGACCGGGAGTACACCTACGAGCAGTACTTC.

Ten or more counts support this clonotype. The chain joins TRBV4-1 to TRBJ2-7; D not resolved. The CDR3 extends over 15 amino acids. Germline CDR1 reads MGHRA; CDR2 reads YSYEKL. Trimming removed 2 bases from V and 3 bases from J, with 14 bases in between. The chain's CDR3 is CASSQLSDPIYEQYF. CDR3 coding DNA: TGCGCCAGCAGCCAACTTTCCGACCCAATCTACGAGCAGTACTTC.

This clonotype was observed at least ten times. The rearrangement uses TRBV27 and TRBJ2-2; D gene unclear. The CDR3 is made up of 14 amino acids. Per germline, CDR1 MNHEY and CDR2 SMNVEV (reference sequence). The V and J ends lost 3 bases and 4 bases respectively, with 9 bases between them. DNA of the CDR3: TGTGCCAGCAGTTTGAGGATTAGCACCGGGGAGCTGTTTTTT. Translated, it gives CASSLRISTGELFF.

In this sample, this clonotype turned up many times. The chain is built from TRBV20-1 and TRBJ2-1, with TRBD2 matching 14 bases. Germline CDR1 reads DFQATT; CDR2 reads SNEGSKA (reference sequence). J was trimmed by 1 base and V by 1 base; bases with no gene match: 6. The CDR3 is made up of 18 amino acids. In DNA form, the CDR3 reads TGCAGTGCTAGAGGGCCCGGACTAGCGGGAGGATCCTACAATGAGCAGTTCTTC. Its translation is CSARGPGLAGGSYNEQFF.

This chain connects TRBV11-2 to TRBJ2-3, with D tentatively TRBD1 or TRBD2 (5 bases each). Trimming cost V 5 bases and J 0 bases, with 12 bases left between them. Per germline, CDR1 SGHAT and CDR2 FQNNGV. CDR3 size: 15 residues. Written as DNA, the CDR3 is TGTGCCAGCAGCCTGGGACCGTTTAGCACAGATACGCAGTATTTT. It yields the protein CASSLGPFSTDTQYF.

This clonotype was counted many times. The chain couples TRBV27 to TRBJ2-3; D is tentatively TRBD1 or TRBD2 (5 bases each). Trimming stripped 0 bases from V and 8 bases from J, with 6 bases between. Germline assignment: CDR1 MNHEY and CDR2 SMNVEV (reference sequence). The CDR3 extends over 12 amino acids. For the CDR3, the DNA is TGTGCCAGCAGTTTATCTGGGGGTACGCAGTATTTT. This gives the protein CASSLSGGTQYF.

This chain connects TRBV10-3 to TRBJ2-1, with D tentatively TRBD1 or TRBD2 (6 bases each). The CDR3 runs 15 residues. Germline V gene sequence: CDR1 ENHRY, CDR2 SYGVKD. V gave up 11 bases and J gave up 7 bases, with 24 bases separating them. CDR3 bases: TGTGCCGCCCGTGTTGGGGGGCCCCGTGGGAATGAGCAGTTCTTC. It yields the protein CAARVGGPRGNEQFF.

This clonotype has at least ten counts. The chain links TRBV7-2 to TRBJ2-2, with D perhaps matching TRBD1 (6 bases). Germline assignment: CDR1 SGHTA and CDR2 FQGNSA. This CDR3 has 15 amino acids. The germline V and J ends were trimmed by 0 bases and 6 bases, with 11 bases remaining between them. The CDR3 is CASSLAQGIAGELFF. CDR3 DNA: TGTGCCAGCAGCTTAGCTCAGGGGATAGCCGGGGAGCTGTTTTTT.

The chain uses TRBV28 and TRBJ1-6; no definite D call. CDR1 MDHEN and CDR2 SYDVKM come from the germline V gene. This CDR3 is built from 15 residues. V was pared by 1 base and J by 7 bases, with 11 bases between. CDR3 in DNA: TGTGCCAGCAGTTTATACCAGGATATCAATTCACCCCTCCACTTT. This encodes CASSLYQDINSPLHF.

Many counts were recorded for this clonotype. The gene calls are TRBV7-3 and TRBJ2-3; TRBD2 aligns across 13 bases. The V and J ends lost 1 base and 4 bases, in that order; junction bases with no gene match: 5. The germline V gene encodes CDR1 SGHTA and CDR2 FQGTGA. This CDR3 region has 17 residues. CDR3 nucleotide sequence: TGTGCCAGCAGCTTAAGGACTAGCGGGGGCGGCGCAGATACGCAGTATTTT. This encodes CASSLRTSGGGADTQYF.

Only a few counts were recorded for this clonotype. V gene TRBV19 combines with J gene TRBJ2-1; D is undetermined. CDR1 is LNHDA, CDR2 SQIVND, per germline (reference sequence). The CDR3 sequence is 13 residues long. Trimming cost V 0 bases and J 7 bases, with 7 bases left between them. The CDR3 DNA follows: TGTGCCAGTAGTATAGATCACCCTAATGAGCAGTTCTTC. This encodes CASSIDHPNEQFF.